This is a list of T cell receptor beta chains from one sample in a study of siplizumab effects on memory and regulatory T cells. Measured with immunoSEQ multiplex PCR; TCRdb has only the in-frame clones, and not every one. The sample contains some 100,000 clones, around 95% of which appear only once. The sample was Tregs sorted from blood. Every receptor here comes from a human donor in good health. Each CDR3 is given with its conserved first and last residue. A D gene is named only where the DNA matches it firmly. A row's size may be missing; if present it is once, few, many or a size class.

clone_size | d_call | j_call | v_call | cdr3_nt | cdr3_aa
once | TRBD1 | TRBJ1-1 | TRBV18 | TGTGCCAGCTCACCAGGGACAGGTGAAGCTTTCTTT | CASSPGTGEAFF
. | TRBD1 | TRBJ1-2 | TRBV6-6 | TGTGCCAGCAGTCGGGACAGGGCGGGTGGCTACACCTTC | CASSRDRAGGYTF
few | . | TRBJ1-1 | TRBV6-5 | TGTGCCAGCAGTTACAGGGGGGGGAACACTGAAGCTTTCTTT | CASSYRGGNTEAFF
. | . | TRBJ1-2 | TRBV5-1 | TGCGCCAGCAGCTTGTTCGTAACAAGCGACACTAACTATGGCTACACCTTC | CASSLFVTSDTNYGYTF
. | . | TRBJ1-3 | TRBV9 | TGTGCCAGCAGCGTAGGCCCCACGGGCTTAAACACCATATATTTT | CASSVGPTGLNTIYF
. | . | TRBJ2-5 | TRBV6-1 | TGTGCCGCCACCAGATCGGGGTATCGGACCCAGTACTTC | CAATRSGYRTQYF
. | TRBD2 | TRBJ2-3 | TRBV9 | TGTGCCAGCAGCGTAGCCCCAGCGGGAGGGCTTGATACGCAGTATTTT | CASSVAPAGGLDTQYF
. | . | TRBJ1-3 | TRBV5-6 | TGTGCCAGCAGCTTGTTAGGACAGTTCTTCTCTGGAAACACCATATATTTT | CASSLLGQFFSGNTIYF
. | . | TRBJ2-7 | TRBV10-3 | TGTGCCATCAGTGGGGACGGGTACGAGCAGTACTTC | CAISGDGYEQYF
. | . | TRBJ1-2 | TRBV19 | TGTGCCAGTACCAAAAACTCGGGACTCGGAAGAACCTATGGCTACACCTTC | CASTKNSGLGRTYGYTF
. | . | TRBJ1-2 | TRBV9 | TGTGCCAGCAGCGTCCGGTTTTTAGACTATGGCTACACCTTC | CASSVRFLDYGYTF